Sequencing of this T cell receptor (beta chain) was carried out in a study of cytomegalovirus exposure and HLA in healthy donors. Study-level background: In an early release, HLA-typed donors contributed about 80 million unique TCR sequences. Study findings and constraints: What a later analysis reportedly showed was that an Asian-associated ancestry cluster had fewer N-insertions than the roughly 670-donor mean.

It was with 60 Vbeta and 13 Jbeta primers that the PCR ran. Sequencing was performed with immunoSEQ multiplex PCR; in TCRdb, only in-frame clones are kept and a portion is missing. This sample has about 250,000 clones; around 66% occur once, and the top ten carry 2% to 2.5%. Turning to this clone: Its antigen is as yet unknown.

This CDR3 spans 14 amino acids. V was clipped by 4 bases and J by 1 base; unmatched bases: 3. Germline V gives CDR1 LNHDA, CDR2 SQIVND (reference sequence). This sequence was found in a female donor in good health and CMV-seronegative. V gene TRBV19 combines with J gene TRBJ2-5; 7 bases are a match to TRBD1. Input material: PBMCs. This CDR3 is CASSRGQTQETQYF. In nucleotides, the CDR3 is TGTGCCAGTAGTAGGGGACAGACCCAAGAGACCCAGTACTTC.